Listed below are T cell receptor beta chains from one sample, sequenced in a study of cytomegalovirus exposure and HLA in healthy donors. Here immunoSEQ multiplex PCR was the method, and the copy in TCRdb shows in-frame clones only, minus some. Of 100,000 to 150,000 clones listed, 55% to 75% were seen once; the top ten hold around 3.7%. Sequenced material: PBMCs. All receptors come from a man aged 25-45 years in good health and CMV-seronegative. The CDR3 runs from the conserved cysteine through the conserved F or W. The D gene is left open where the match is weak. Only part of the rows carry a size: once, few, many, or a class if the clone is expanded.

abundance,d_gene,v_gene,j_gene,CDR3aa,CDR3nt
NA,NA,TRBV12-5,TRBJ2-7,CASGPSFRGHHIPSYEQYF,TGTGCTAGTGGTCCCTCTTTTAGGGGACACCATATTCCCTCCTACGAGCAGTACTTC
NA,TRBD1,TRBV30,TRBJ1-1,CAWSPLDRNTNTEAFF,TGTGCCTGGAGTCCCCTGGACAGGAATACGAACACTGAAGCTTTCTTT
NA,NA,TRBV4-2,TRBJ2-5,CASSQDYRQPRLREETQYF,TGTGCCAGCAGCCAAGATTACCGGCAGCCCCGTCTGAGGGAAGAGACCCAGTACTTC
once,TRBD1,TRBV4-3,TRBJ2-1,CASSQEGQGENNEQFF,TGCGCCAGCAGCCAAGAGGGACAGGGGGAGAACAATGAGCAGTTCTTC
once,TRBD2,TRBV6-5,TRBJ2-3,CASSSGTSGSDTQYF,TGTGCCAGCAGTTCCGGGACTAGCGGATCAGATACGCAGTATTTT
NA,TRBD1,TRBV4-3,TRBJ1-4,CASSQEDRVDEKLFF,TGCGCCAGCAGCCAAGAGGACAGGGTTGATGAAAAACTGTTTTTT
NA,NA,TRBV9,TRBJ2-7,CASSPRGTPYEQYF,TGTGCCAGCAGCCCCCGGGGTACACCCTACGAGCAGTACTTC
NA,NA,TRBV9,TRBJ1-2,CASSVARGRDGYTF,TGTGCCAGCAGCGTAGCTAGGGGCAGGGATGGCTACACCTTC
NA,NA,TRBV7-2,TRBJ1-3,CASSQTPPMSGNTIYF,TGTGCCAGCAGCCAAACCCCGCCTATGTCTGGAAACACCATATATTTT
few,NA,TRBV30,TRBJ2-2,CAWSVLGVPGELFF,TGTGCCTGGAGTGTACTAGGTGTTCCCGGGGAGCTGTTTTTT
NA,NA,TRBV4-1,TRBJ2-7,CASSQGQFYEQYF,TGCGCCAGCAGCCAAGGACAGTTCTACGAGCAGTACTTC
NA,NA,TRBV4-2,TRBJ2-3,CASSQAGTGSKGDTQYF,TGTGCCAGCAGCCAAGCAGGGACCGGGAGTAAGGGAGATACGCAGTATTTT
NA,TRBD1,TRBV5-6,TRBJ2-3,CASSLITGATDTQYF,TGTGCCAGCAGCCTAATCACAGGGGCCACAGATACGCAGTATTTT
NA,TRBD1,TRBV29-1,TRBJ1-1,CSVDGQGASHTEAFF,TGCAGCGTTGATGGTCAGGGGGCGTCCCACACTGAAGCTTTCTTT
few,TRBD2,TRBV4-3,TRBJ2-1,CASSQERGGVNEQFF,TGCGCCAGCAGCCAAGAGCGGGGGGGGGTCAATGAGCAGTTCTTC
NA,NA,TRBV30,TRBJ1-4,CAWRQKDEKLFF,TGTGCCTGGAGACAGAAGGATGAAAAACTGTTTTTT
NA,NA,TRBV10-2,TRBJ2-4,CASSESLAARPIQYF,TGCGCCAGCAGTGAGTCGTTAGCGGCGAGGCCCATTCAGTACTTC
few,NA,TRBV5-6,TRBJ2-1,CASSLVADSYNEQFF,TGTGCCAGCAGCTTGGTTGCGGACTCCTACAATGAGCAGTTCTTC
NA,NA,TRBV2,TRBJ2-7,CASSEVSGFYEQYF,TGTGCCAGCAGTGAAGTGTCAGGGTTCTACGAGCAGTACTTC
NA,NA,TRBV23-1,TRBJ1-1,CASSFIRNTEAFF,TGCGCCAGCAGTTTTATCCGGAACACTGAAGCTTTCTTT
NA,TRBD2,TRBV30,TRBJ2-3,CAWNRLAGGPGDTQYF,TGTGCCTGGAACAGGCTAGCGGGGGGGCCGGGAGATACGCAGTATTTT
NA,TRBD2,TRBV6-1,TRBJ2-3,CATALAGLTDTQYF,TGTGCCACCGCACTAGCGGGGCTCACAGATACGCAGTATTTT